This TCR beta chain was identified during a study of shared clonotypes between healthy human individuals. Study observations and caveats: The small donor group covered limited genetic and exposure diversity.

Over several immunoSEQ plates, each subset's genomic DNA was distributed in even portions. Data came from immunoSEQ multiplex PCR; TCRdb stores just in-frame clones and leaves some out. The sample includes over 400,000 clones, about 84% of them seen just once. About 84 million PBMCs supplied genomic DNA for unsorted samples. The CDR3 contains 16 residues. V gave up 2 bases and J gave up 7 bases; unmatched junction bases: 8. Germline V gene data show CDR1 as MNHNS and CDR2 as SASEGT. Notes on this clone: Its antigen is not identified.

This sequence originates from a woman between 40 and 55 years old in good health. Some clones in this sample may be carry-over from other donors' samples. Sequenced sample: PBMCs. The V and J genes are TRBV6-1 and TRBJ2-2, with 9 bases lining up with TRBD2. The CDR3 DNA follows: TGTGCCAGCAGTGAACGGTCGGGACTAGCTGACGGGGAGCTGTTTTTT. Translated: CASSERSGLADGELFF.